The 9 T cell receptor beta chains given below trace back to one sample, sequenced in a study of T cells after yellow fever vaccination (dated by TCRdb to between 2018 and 2021). Reading the label with the study, this specimen's treatment or condition is: live attenuated yellow fever vaccine strain. The method was 5' RACE. The data were produced on an Illumina HiSeq 2500. The raw public reads went through TCRdb reprocessing: fastp at Q25, MiXCR clone calling, in-frame beta chains kept. Every CDR3 protein is listed once, alongside the most common genes and DNA of its rows. The sample table contains roughly 150,000 distinct CDR3 sequences; only one count was recorded for more than 6% of them. Jointly, the top ten make up roughly 0.71% of the sample. Specimen: CD4+ T cells sorted from PBMCs, collected 5 days after the yellow fever booster vaccination. These receptors were collected from a man aged 25 to 40 who received the YFV17D yellow fever vaccine.

The sample holds many counts of this clonotype. This chain uses TRBV5-1 with TRBJ2-7; D remains ambiguous. Germline lookup yields CDR1 SGHRS and CDR2 YFSETQ. The CDR3 consists of 14 residues. Between the trimmed V and J ends, which lost 0 bases and 0 bases, there was a span of 7 bases. In nucleotides, the CDR3 is TGCGCCAGCAGCTTGGCCCCAGACTCCTACGAGCAGTACTTC. Its protein is CASSLAPDSYEQYF.

This clonotype came up many times. This chain joins TRBV20-1 and TRBJ2-5; 7 bases match TRBD1. This CDR3 comprises 12 residues. CDR1 and CDR2 (germline): DFQATT, SNEGSKA (reference sequence). Losses at the gene ends were 5 bases for V and 5 bases for J; bases not matched to a gene: 5. This CDR3 reads CSAGRGLETQYF. CDR3 sequence (DNA): TGCAGTGCTGGCAGGGGGTTGGAGACCCAGTACTTC.

There are many counts of this clonotype. CDR3 protein: CASSYGGTGYNEQFF. Here the CDR3 DNA reads TGTGCCAGCTCCTATGGGGGGACAGGATACAATGAGCAGTTCTTC. J is TRBJ2-1 and V is TRBV7-2; 8 bases agree with TRBD1. The CDR3 contains 15 residues. Germline trimming cut 8 bases from V and 4 bases from J; bases unmatched to any gene: 10. Germline V gives CDR1 SGHTA, CDR2 FQGNSA.

This clonotype was found many times. The chain couples TRBV12-3 or TRBV12-4 to TRBJ2-1, with 12 bases fitting TRBD2. V was clipped by 5 bases and J by 7 bases; unmatched bases: 6. The CDR3 contains 15 residues. DNA for the CDR3: TGTGCCAGCAGTCCCTCTAGCGGGAGGGGTAATGAGCAGTTCTTC. Translating it yields CASSPSSGRGNEQFF.

In its sample, this clonotype was seen many times. The chain employs TRBV27 and TRBJ1-5, with 10 bases lining up with TRBD1. V lost 4 bases to trimming and J lost 2 bases; unmatched junction nucleotides: 2. The CDR3 has 15 residues. Germline V gene sequence: CDR1 MNHEY, CDR2 SMNVEV (reference sequence). The CDR3 nucleotides are TGTGCCAGCAGTTCAGGGACAGGGGGCAATCAGCCCCAGCATTTT. It specifies CASSSGTGGNQPQHF.

This clonotype was seen ten or more times. The chain links TRBV7-9 to TRBJ2-7; 8 positions agree with TRBD1. The CDR3 is made up of 13 amino acids. Trimming cost V 5 bases and J 6 bases; bases outside gene matches: 6. Germline CDR1 reads SEHNR; CDR2 reads FQNEAQ (reference sequence). The CDR3 nucleotides read TGTGCCAGCAGCCCCAGGACAGGGCCCGAGCAGTACTTC. Its translation is CASSPRTGPEQYF.

This clonotype has a handful of counts. This chain links TRBV19 with TRBJ1-2; TRBD1 matches at 10 bases. V lost 4 bases, J lost 4 bases, and 6 bases stayed unmatched. Germline V gene sequence: CDR1 LNHDA, CDR2 SQIVND (reference sequence). This CDR3 has 15 residues. The CDR3 loop is CASSNPGQGSYGYTF. In DNA form, the CDR3 reads TGTGCCAGTAGTAATCCGGGACAGGGGTCCTATGGCTACACCTTC.

This clonotype has a count of ten or more. CDR3 nucleotide sequence: TGTGCCATCGGGGGGGTGACTAGCGGAGATACGCAGTATTTT. Its protein is CAIGGVTSGDTQYF. The gene calls are TRBV2 and TRBJ2-3; 9 positions match TRBD2. J gave up 5 bases and V 10 bases, and 10 bases lay outside the gene matches. This CDR3 region has 14 residues. Germline loops: CDR1 SNHLY, CDR2 FYNNEI.

This clonotype was detected ten times or more. This chain joins TRBV2 and TRBJ2-7, with D maybe TRBD1 (6 bases). Germline loops: CDR1 SNHLY, CDR2 FYNNEI. This CDR3 is 14 amino acids long. The ends were cut back, 7 bases at V and 12 bases at J, with 25 bases in the middle. CDR3: CASIPTGNLLFLYF. As DNA, the CDR3 is TGTGCCAGCATTCCAACAGGGAATTTGCTTTTTCTGTACTTC.